What follows are 31 T cell receptor beta chains derived from one specimen sequenced in a study of shared T cell receptors in the human thymus. The protocol was immunoSEQ multiplex PCR, while the TCRdb copy is restricted to in-frame clones and leaves out a portion. The sample has over 450,000 clones, 70% to 80% seen once. This sample was shared with a second study, whose subject was human thymus T cells.

Sequencing used thymocytes. Receptor source: a boy younger than two with a congenital heart defect.

V is TRBV5-8 and J is TRBJ1-5; D gene uncertain. With 0 bases removed from V and 1 base from J, the gap between germline ends came to 23 bases. The germline V gene encodes CDR1 SGHTS and CDR2 YDEGEE. There are 20 residues in the CDR3. In nucleotides, the CDR3 is TGTGCCAGCAGCTTGGTCACCGTATATCGAGGGTGGTTAAGCAATCAGCCCCAGCATTTT. Translated, it gives CASSLVTVYRGWLSNQPQHF.

The chain employs TRBV27 and TRBJ2-7; maybe TRBD2 (6 bases). Germline CDR1 MNHEY, CDR2 SMNVEV (reference sequence). CDR3 length: 14 residues. The V end was cut by 4 bases, the J end by 1 base, with 11 bases between. The CDR3 spells CASSSGSGSYEQYF. Here the CDR3 DNA reads TGTGCCAGCAGTTCGGGAAGCGGGTCCTACGAGCAGTACTTC.

This clone was recorded a few times. V usage is TRBV6-5 and J usage is TRBJ2-7; the match to TRBD1 covers 11 bases. Germline trimming cut 5 bases from V and 9 bases from J; bases unmatched to any gene: 9. The CDR3 is made up of 14 amino acids. CDR1 MNHEY and CDR2 SVGAGI come from the germline V gene. The CDR3 DNA follows: TGTGCCAGCAGTGACCCGGGACAGGGGGTTGTGCAGTACTTC. Translating gives CASSDPGQGVVQYF.

This chain uses TRBV9 with TRBJ2-6, with 12 bases fitting TRBD1. Trimming cost V 5 bases and J 4 bases; bases outside gene matches: 7. Germline CDR1 is SGDLS and CDR2 is YYNGEE. CDR3 size: 17 residues. CDR3 amino acids: CASSYRDRGQGANVLTF. In DNA form, the CDR3 reads TGTGCCAGCAGTTACCGGGACAGGGGGCAAGGGGCCAACGTCCTGACTTTC.

CDR3 DNA: TGTGCCAGCAGCTGGAGGACAGGTTTAAGGACAGATACGCAGTATTTT. It translates to CASSWRTGLRTDTQYF. The V and J genes are TRBV7-2 and TRBJ2-3, with 7 bases identical to TRBD1. V lost 4 bases and J lost 3; bases outside the gene matches: 10. The CDR3 loop spans 16 amino acids. Germline V gene sequence: CDR1 SGHTA, CDR2 FQGNSA.

CDR3 DNA sequence: TGCAGCTTCCGAGGGGCTAGCGGGTCCTACGAGCAGTACTTC. Translated: CSFRGASGSYEQYF. The V gene is TRBV29-1, the J gene TRBJ2-7; 8 bases are shared with TRBD2. This CDR3 contains 14 residues. The V segment lost 8 bases and the J segment 1 base; nucleotides outside the gene matches: 10. The germline V gene encodes CDR1 SQVTM and CDR2 ANQGSEA.

The CDR3 sequence is CASSLGRGRRDNYGYTF. Here the CDR3 DNA reads TGTGCCAGCAGTTTAGGGCGGGGCAGGAGAGACAACTATGGCTACACCTTC. The rearrangement joins TRBV28 to TRBJ1-2; possible D gene TRBD1, 5 bases. Germline CDR1 is MDHEN and CDR2 is SYDVKM. V was cut by 2 bases and J by 2 bases, with 18 bases left in between. The CDR3 extends over 17 amino acids.

The chain has TRBV7-9 and TRBJ1-3; D uncertain. Trimming shortened V by 1 base and J by 0 bases, and 7 bases separated the two germline ends. The germline V gene encodes CDR1 SEHNR and CDR2 FQNEAQ (reference sequence). There are 15 residues in the CDR3. CDR3 loop: CASSLDGLSGNTIYF. In DNA form, the CDR3 reads TGTGCCAGCAGCTTAGACGGACTCTCTGGAAACACCATATATTTT.

The chain is built from TRBV28 and TRBJ2-1; 8 bases align to TRBD2. The CDR3 contains 18 residues. Germline V gives CDR1 MDHEN, CDR2 SYDVKM. V was pared by 2 bases and J by 9 bases, with 18 bases of the junction left unmatched. CDR3 region: CASSLAQGLREGRSEQFF. CDR3 nucleotide sequence: TGTGCCAGCAGTTTAGCGCAGGGACTACGGGAGGGCCGTAGTGAGCAGTTCTTC.

V usage is TRBV10-3 and J usage is TRBJ2-1; D is possibly TRBD2 (6 bases). Per germline, CDR1 ENHRY and CDR2 SYGVKD. Trimming cost V 6 bases and J 6 bases, with 18 bases left between them. The length of the CDR3 is 15 residues. The CDR3 loop is CAIRQPSVRPNEQFF. The DNA of the CDR3 is TGTGCCATCAGACAGCCTAGCGTCAGGCCCAATGAGCAGTTCTTC.

The V call is TRBV7-2, the J call TRBJ1-5, with D perhaps matching TRBD1 (6 bases). Trimming left V 3 bases short and J 0 bases short, with 15 bases between. The germline gives CDR1 SGHTA, CDR2 FQGNSA. This CDR3 is 17 amino acids long. CDR3 nucleotide sequence: TGTGCCAGCAGCTTGGCGCTAAGACAGGATAGCAATCAGCCCCAGCATTTT. Translation gives CASSLALRQDSNQPQHF.

This chain connects TRBV12-5 to TRBJ2-5; TRBD2 matches 12 bases. Trimming removed 5 bases from V and 5 bases from J; junction bases left unmatched: 6. The CDR3 contains 15 residues. CDR1 is LGHNT, CDR2 FRNRAP, per germline. This CDR3 reads CASGPRLAGAETQYF. The CDR3 coding sequence is TGTGCTAGTGGTCCCCGACTAGCGGGAGCTGAGACCCAGTACTTC.

This chain joins TRBV5-1 and TRBJ2-1, with 8 bases aligning to TRBD1. In germline, CDR1 is SGHRS, CDR2 YFSETQ. The CDR3 length is 15 residues. V dropped 0 bases and J dropped 4; count of bases not matched to a gene: 3. The DNA for the CDR3 is TGCGCCAGCAGCTTGGGACAGGGGAAATACAATGAGCAGTTCTTC. It yields the protein CASSLGQGKYNEQFF. The whole variable domain, remainder taken from reference TRBV5-1 and TRBJ2-1, is KAGVTQTPRYLIKTRGQQVTLSCSPISGHRSVSWYQQTPGQGLQFLFEYFSETQRNKGNFPGRFSGRQFSNSRSEMNVSTLELGDSALYLCASSLGQGKYNEQFFGPGTRLTVL.

This clone is a singleton in its sample. This chain connects TRBV5-4 to TRBJ2-7; TRBD1 matches at 8 bases. The germline CDR1 and CDR2 sequences are SGHNT and YYREEE (reference sequence). This CDR3 contains 15 residues. With 1 base clipped from V and 2 bases from J, the junction kept 5 bases outside the gene matches. For the CDR3, the DNA is TGTGCCAGCAGCTTGTATTCGACAGGGGCCTACGAGCAGTACTTC. It specifies CASSLYSTGAYEQYF.

The rearrangement links TRBV7-9 to TRBJ1-5, with no clear D. Deletions cut 2 bases from V and 0 bases from J, with 8 bases between. CDR1 is SEHNR, CDR2 FQNEAQ, per germline (reference sequence). The CDR3 spans 15 residues. DNA for the CDR3: TGTGCCAGCAGCTTATCTCTATCTAGCAATCAGCCCCAGCATTTT. Translated, it gives CASSLSLSSNQPQHF.

The V call is TRBV15, the J call TRBJ2-1, with TRBD2 as a possible D gene (5 bases). Trimming shortened V by 5 bases and J by 2 bases, and 10 bases separated the two germline ends. The CDR3 contains 14 residues. Germline-derived CDR1 and CDR2 are LNHNV and YYDKDF (reference sequence). The CDR3 DNA reads as TGTGCCACCAGCGTGGGGAGACCCTACAATGAGCAGTTCTTC. Translation: CATSVGRPYNEQFF.

The V gene is TRBV9, the J gene TRBJ1-2; D uncertain. The CDR3 loop spans 14 amino acids. The V and J ends lost 4 bases and 10 bases respectively, with 20 bases between them. Germline V CDR1 and CDR2: SGDLS, YYNGEE. The CDR3 loop reads CASSNHIDYKDYTF. The CDR3 DNA reads TGTGCCAGCAGCAACCACATAGACTATAAGGACTACACCTTC.

The V gene is TRBV5-4, the J gene TRBJ2-5; 9 bases match TRBD1. V was pared by 4 bases and J by 3 bases, with 7 bases of the junction left unmatched. Germline lookup yields CDR1 SGHNT and CDR2 YYREEE (reference sequence). The CDR3 runs to 15 residues. CDR3 coding DNA: TGTGCCAGCAGCGATTCAGGGACAGGGAAAGAGACCCAGTACTTC. Its protein product is CASSDSGTGKETQYF. The variable domain in full, completed from reference TRBV5-4 and TRBJ2-5, reads ETGVTQSPTHLIKTRGQQVTLRCSSQSGHNTVSWYQQALGQGPQFIFQYYREEENGRGNFPPRFSGLQFPNYSSELNVNALELDDSALYLCASSDSGTGKETQYFGPGTRLLVL.

The V and J genes are TRBV19 and TRBJ2-7; 10 nucleotides match TRBD2. The CDR3 length is 14 residues. Germline-derived CDR1 and CDR2 are LNHDA and SQIVND (reference sequence). The V gene end was trimmed by 5 bases and the J gene end by 5 bases; junction bases not matched to a gene: 6. DNA of the CDR3: TGTGCCAGTAGTCCTAGCGGGGGTAACCACGAGCAGTACTTC. It yields the protein CASSPSGGNHEQYF.

The table lists this clone with a count of one. This chain links TRBV11-3 with TRBJ1-2; 7 nucleotides match TRBD1. CDR3 length: 17 residues. Germline V gives CDR1 SGHNT, CDR2 YENEEA. J was trimmed by 0 bases and V by 6 bases; bases with no gene match: 13. CDR3 sequence: CASRSTGEAFSNYGYTF. The CDR3 DNA reads as TGTGCCAGCAGGAGTACAGGGGAAGCCTTTTCTAACTATGGCTACACCTTC.

The chain carries TRBV6-5 and TRBJ2-4; TRBD1 might be the D (5 bases). CDR1 and CDR2 (germline): MNHEY, SVGAGI. The CDR3 sequence is 16 residues long. Trimming took 2 bases from V and 2 from J, leaving 13 bases between them. The CDR3: CASSYGRGGPKNIQYF. In DNA, the CDR3 is TGTGCCAGCAGTTACGGTAGGGGCGGACCCAAAAACATTCAGTACTTC.

The chain has TRBV5-5 and TRBJ2-2; D not resolved. Germline V gene lookup returns CDR1 SGHKS and CDR2 YYEKEE (reference sequence). The V and J ends lost 4 bases and 7 bases respectively, with 11 bases between them. This CDR3 contains 13 residues. This chain's CDR3 is CASSLDRDGELFF. For the CDR3, the DNA is TGTGCCAGCAGCCTTGATCGAGACGGGGAGCTGTTTTTT.

The genes are TRBV4-1 and TRBJ1-3, with D perhaps TRBD1 (6 bases). V shed 3 bases and J shed 1 base, with 13 bases lying between them. The CDR3 is 16 amino acids. The germline V gene has CDR1 MGHRA and CDR2 YSYEKL. CDR3 in amino acids: CASSQMDSGSGNTIYF. The CDR3 bases are TGCGCCAGCAGCCAGATGGACAGTGGGTCTGGAAACACCATATATTTT.

The chain links TRBV11-2 to TRBJ2-7; 10 bases line up with TRBD2. The CDR3 loop spans 15 amino acids. Germline V gene data show CDR1 as SGHAT and CDR2 as FQNNGV. The J segment lost 7 bases and the V segment lost 2 bases, leaving 8 bases of the junction unmatched. CDR3 region: CASSLSPAGGREQYF. The CDR3 bases are TGTGCCAGCAGCTTATCCCCAGCGGGAGGGAGGGAGCAGTACTTC.

This chain links TRBV12-5 with TRBJ1-5, with 7 nucleotides matching TRBD1. V gave up 1 base and J gave up 6 bases; unmatched junction bases: 12. The CDR3 runs 17 residues. CDR1 and CDR2 from the germline V gene are LGHNT and FRNRAP. CDR3 region: CASGLAVGQEKGQPQHF. The CDR3 region has the DNA TGTGCTAGTGGTTTGGCCGTTGGACAGGAGAAAGGTCAGCCCCAGCATTTT.

The genes are TRBV7-9 and TRBJ1-2; D may be TRBD1 (6 bases). This CDR3 spans 15 amino acids. V lost 2 bases, J lost 0 bases, and 10 bases lay in between. Germline V gives CDR1 SEHNR, CDR2 FQNEAQ (reference sequence). CDR3 residues: CASSLKEGANYGYTF. CDR3 coding DNA: TGTGCCAGCAGCTTAAAAGAGGGGGCTAACTATGGCTACACCTTC.

This clone has just a few counts. V usage is TRBV6-1 and J usage is TRBJ2-7; 13 nucleotides agree with TRBD2. J gave up 0 bases and V 4 bases, and 3 bases lay outside the gene matches. From germline, CDR1 is MNHNS and CDR2 SASEGT. CDR3 length equals 16 residues. CDR3 DNA sequence: TGTGCCAGCAGTGGATGGACTAGCGGGGGCTCCTACGAGCAGTACTTC. Translated, it gives CASSGWTSGGSYEQYF.

The rearrangement links TRBV5-4 to TRBJ2-7, with 9 nucleotides matching TRBD1. This CDR3 comprises 15 residues. CDR1 is SGHNT and CDR2 is YYREEE in the germline V gene (reference sequence). The ends lost 0 bases at V and 1 base at J; junction bases unmatched: 2. CDR3 sequence (DNA): TGTGCCAGCAGCTTGGGGGACAGGGCTTCCTACGAGCAGTACTTC. Amino acid sequence: CASSLGDRASYEQYF.

The CDR3 here is CASSLDPPAGRPGELFF. The CDR3 nucleotides read TGTGCCAGCAGCTTAGACCCTCCAGCGGGACGGCCCGGGGAGCTGTTTTTT. The chain carries TRBV11-2 and TRBJ2-2, with TRBD2 identical over 7 bases. J gave up 6 bases and V 0 bases, and 10 bases lay outside the gene matches. The CDR3 consists of 17 residues. Looked up from germline, CDR1 is SGHAT and CDR2 is FQNNGV.

This rearrangement joins TRBV27 to TRBJ2-5; TRBD2 is a possible D gene (5 bases). V was clipped by 6 bases and J by 4 bases, with 18 bases between them. Germline CDR1 and CDR2: MNHEY and SMNVEV (reference sequence). The length of the CDR3 is 15 residues. CDR3 sequence: CASRPPPGWGETQYF. DNA for the CDR3: TGTGCCAGCAGACCCCCTCCGGGATGGGGAGAGACCCAGTACTTC.

The chain uses TRBV30 and TRBJ1-2; the D is unclear. The CDR3 is 12 amino acids. Germline loops: CDR1 GTSNPN, CDR2 SVGIG (reference sequence). Trimming took 0 bases from V and 3 from J, leaving 5 bases between them. The CDR3 loop is CAWSVQYYGYTF. CDR3 bases: TGTGCCTGGAGTGTACAATACTATGGCTACACCTTC.